One sample yielded the 19 T cell receptor beta chains listed below, sequenced in a study of T-cell reconstitution after alpha-beta-depleted transplantation in children. Preparation of the TCRbeta library involved a method that used unique molecular identifiers. MiXCR, run by TCRdb on the PCR reads, gives a single entry per CDR3 protein. The sample consists of roughly 220,000 distinct CDR3 sequences, approximately 8.4% of them appearing once. The sample here was PBMCs, mostly from graft donor cells, taken 360 days after TCRalphabeta/CD19-depleted stem cell transplant. These receptor sequences come from a male patient between 2 and 15 years old who had a stem cell transplant for acute myeloid leukemia, so the T cells may come from the graft donor.

This clonotype was detected only a few times. The CDR3 nucleotides read TGTGCCAGCAGCAACCACGCCGGGACTGTCGAAAAACTGTTTTTT. Its protein product is CASSNHAGTVEKLFF. V usage is TRBV21-1 and J usage is TRBJ1-4. TRBV21-1 is labeled a pseudogene. CDR3 length: 15 residues.

This clonotype was observed at least ten times. The chain combines TRBV18 with TRBJ2-1, with 8 positions matching TRBD1. The V gene end was trimmed by 6 bases and the J gene end by 8 bases; junction bases not matched to a gene: 9. CDR3 length: 14 residues. Germline V gives CDR1 KGHSH, CDR2 LQKENI. Written as DNA, the CDR3 is TGTGCCAGCTCGCTCTCCGGGACAGGCGATGAGCAGTTCTTC. This codes for CASSLSGTGDEQFF.

The CDR3 DNA sequence: TGTGCCAGCAGTTTTTCTGGCAGCTACGAGCAGTACGTC. Its protein is CASSFSGSYEQYV. V and J are TRBV12-3 or TRBV12-4 and TRBJ2-7; D not resolved. V was trimmed by 3 bases and J by 3 bases, leaving 9 bases between them. CDR3 size: 13 residues.

This clonotype was found many times. In DNA, the CDR3 is TGTGCCAGCAGCCAGTTGGGGTTATGGGAGACCCAGTACTTC. This translates into CASSQLGLWETQYF. The chain carries TRBV13 and TRBJ2-5; D gene ambiguous. The CDR3 is made up of 14 amino acids. V dropped 5 bases and J dropped 5 bases, with 15 bases sitting between them. Germline CDR1 is PRHDT and CDR2 is FYEKMQ (reference sequence). Full variable domain (missing parts from reference TRBV13 and TRBJ2-5): AAGVIQSPRHLIKEKRETATLKCYPIPRHDTVYWYQQGPGQDPQFLISFYEKMQSDKGSIPDRFSAQQFSDYHSELNMSSLELGDSALYFCASSQLGLWETQYFGPGTRLLVL.

This clonotype was seen repeatedly, ten times or more. The chain links TRBV5-1 to TRBJ1-2; D is undetermined. The CDR3 extends over 12 amino acids. Trimming took 0 bases from V and 6 from J, leaving 6 bases between them. Germline CDR1 reads SGHRS; CDR2 reads YFSETQ. The CDR3 DNA is TGCGCCAGCAGCTTGGAGAGCCATGGCTACACCTTC. The encoded protein is CASSLESHGYTF.

This clonotype came up once. The chain is built from TRBV4-2 and TRBJ1-5; D is unresolved. Between the trimmed V and J ends, which lost 1 base and 5 bases, there was a span of 12 bases. This CDR3 is built from 15 residues. Germline V gene sequence: CDR1 LGHNA, CDR2 YNFKEQ. The CDR3 coding sequence is TGTGCCAGCAGCCAAGGACCCCATTCGGATCAGCCCCAGCATTTT. Amino acid sequence: CASSQGPHSDQPQHF.

The rearrangement joins TRBV10-3 to TRBJ1-2; D is ambiguous. This CDR3 is 13 amino acids long. Germline values: CDR1 ENHRY, CDR2 SYGVKD. V lost 4 bases to trimming and J lost 5 bases, with 11 bases between them. This CDR3 reads CAISAGIPYGYTF. CDR3 sequence (DNA): TGTGCCATCAGTGCCGGTATCCCATATGGCTACACCTTC.

The rearrangement uses TRBV9 and TRBJ2-1; 16 positions match TRBD2. Germline V CDR1 and CDR2: SGDLS, YYNGEE. Trimming removed 4 bases from V and 14 bases from J; junction bases left unmatched: 9. This CDR3 spans 15 amino acids. Here the CDR3 DNA reads TGTGCCAGCAGCCTCGGGACTAGCGGGAGGGCCGGGAAGTTCTTC. Its translation: CASSLGTSGRAGKFF.

The rearrangement uses TRBV6-2 or TRBV6-3 and TRBJ2-1, with TRBD2 matching over 11 bases. Trimming cost V 5 bases and J 3 bases; bases outside gene matches: 9. Looked up from germline, CDR1 is MNHEY and CDR2 is SVGEGT. This CDR3 is 17 amino acids long. Here the CDR3 DNA reads TGTGCCAGCAGTCACCTAACTCTAGCGGGGGGCTACAATGAGCAGTTCTTC. Amino acid sequence: CASSHLTLAGGYNEQFF.

The CDR3 loop reads CASSPPGGSGNTIYF. CDR3 DNA: TGTGCCAGCAGCCCCCCTGGGGGGTCTGGAAACACCATATATTTT. This rearrangement joins TRBV6-1 to TRBJ1-3; D may be TRBD1 (5 bases). The V gene lost 6 bases and the J gene lost 1 base, with 13 bases spanning the gap. This CDR3 contains 15 residues. Germline CDR1 reads MNHNS; CDR2 reads SASEGT.

This clonotype was counted a few times. This sequence joins TRBV6-1 and TRBJ2-5; TRBD1 agrees at 8 bases. CDR1 and CDR2 (germline): MNHNS, SASEGT. The CDR3 contains 16 residues. The V and J ends lost 2 bases and 2 bases, in that order; junction bases with no gene match: 7. The CDR3 nucleotides read TGTGCCAGCAGTGAAACCGTCCGACAGGGGCAAGAGACCCAGTACTTC. Protein: CASSETVRQGQETQYF.

The DNA of the CDR3 is TGTGCCATCAGTGAAGGGGCCAATAATGAAAAACTGTTTTTT. Encoded protein: CAISEGANNEKLFF. The V and J genes are TRBV10-3 and TRBJ1-4; maybe TRBD1 (5 bases). Germline V lookup: CDR1 ENHRY, CDR2 SYGVKD. Trimming shortened V by 3 bases and J by 4 bases, and 9 bases separated the two germline ends. The CDR3 totals 14 residues.

This clonotype was counted at least ten times. The chain carries TRBV5-1 and TRBJ2-5; TRBD2 might be the D (5 bases). The germline CDR1 and CDR2 sequences are SGHRS and YFSETQ. V lost 4 bases and J lost 1, with 11 bases in between. This CDR3 spans 14 amino acids. CDR3 bases: TGCGCCAGCAGCCCGGAGCGGTCCCAAGAGACCCAGTACTTC. It translates to CASSPERSQETQYF.

The chain combines TRBV5-1 with TRBJ2-5; 15 bases are a match to TRBD2. The germline V gene has CDR1 SGHRS and CDR2 YFSETQ. V was clipped by 3 bases and J by 3 bases; unmatched bases: 6. The CDR3 loop spans 17 amino acids. The CDR3 nucleotides read TGCGCCAGCAGCTCGGGACTAGCGGGGGGATTAGAAGAGACCCAGTACTTC. Its translation is CASSSGLAGGLEETQYF. Together with reference TRBV5-1 and TRBJ2-5, the CDR3 gives the full variable domain: KAGVTQTPRYLIKTRGQQVTLSCSPISGHRSVSWYQQTPGQGLQFLFEYFSETQRNKGNFPGRFSGRQFSNSRSEMNVSTLELGDSALYLCASSSGLAGGLEETQYFGPGTRLLVL.

This clonotype was recorded at least ten times. V is TRBV9 and J is TRBJ2-1; no firm D call. Germline lookup yields CDR1 SGDLS and CDR2 YYNGEE. This CDR3 has 15 amino acids. Trimming removed 4 bases from V and 7 bases from J, with 18 bases in between. The CDR3 sequence: CASSPRLANRNEQFF. The CDR3 bases are TGTGCCAGCAGCCCCCGTCTGGCCAACCGGAATGAGCAGTTCTTC.

This clonotype was seen once. V gene TRBV12-3 or TRBV12-4 combines with J gene TRBJ2-3; D gene unclear. Trimming cost V 3 bases and J 0 bases, with 10 bases left between them. The CDR3 has 15 amino acids. The CDR3 reads CASSFILDSTDTQYF. The CDR3 coding sequence is TGTGCCAGCAGTTTCATCTTGGACAGCACAGATACGCAGTATTTT.

This clonotype was counted only a few times. The chain recombines TRBV4-3 with TRBJ2-7, with D maybe TRBD2 (5 bases). CDR3 length: 14 residues. V shed 4 bases and J shed 1 base, with 11 bases lying between them. Germline CDR1 LGHNA, CDR2 YSLEER. The CDR3 reads CASSLALESYEQYF. The CDR3 DNA reads as TGCGCCAGCAGCCTAGCGCTGGAGTCCTACGAGCAGTACTTC.

This clonotype was observed a few times. An end of the junction does not agree with germline; a read error may underlie this. V gene TRBV5-1 combines with J gene TRBJ1-1, with D hard to call. In germline, CDR1 is SGHRS, CDR2 YFSETQ. The CDR3 is 12 residues long. The CDR3 spells CASGRVNSEAFF. As DNA, the CDR3 is TGCGCCAGCGGACGGGTGAACAGTGAAGCTTTCTTT.

The chain recombines TRBV5-1 with TRBJ1-4; 7 positions match TRBD1. Germline V gene data show CDR1 as SGHRS and CDR2 as YFSETQ. The V gene end was trimmed by 1 base and the J gene end by 7 bases; junction bases not matched to a gene: 13. The CDR3 contains 17 residues. The CDR3 nucleotides read TGCGCCAGCAGCTTGAGTATAGGGGGCGGCCTAGGTGAAAAACTGTTTTTT. Amino acid sequence: CASSLSIGGGLGEKLFF. The variable domain in full, completed from reference TRBV5-1 and TRBJ1-4, reads KAGVTQTPRYLIKTRGQQVTLSCSPISGHRSVSWYQQTPGQGLQFLFEYFSETQRNKGNFPGRFSGRQFSNSRSEMNVSTLELGDSALYLCASSLSIGGGLGEKLFFGSGTQLSVL.